These 17 T cell receptor beta chains were sequenced from one sample in a study of T cells in Graves' hyperthyroidism and ophthalmopathy. Authors of the study amplified TCR beta CDR3 regions from RNA transcripts. Researchers ran a first-round RT-PCR on the TCR CDR3 using the HTBI primer set. TCRdb reprocessed the multiplex PCR reads via MiXCR and lists one record per CDR3 protein. The sample contains roughly 570,000 distinct CDR3 sequences, about 43% of which appear only once. Sequencing was carried out using peripheral blood or thyroid tissue (not recorded which). These receptors originate from an adult woman with Graves' disease, either hyperthyroidism or ophthalmopathy (not recorded which).

This rearrangement joins TRBV7-2 to TRBJ2-5, with D possibly matching TRBD2 (6 bases). Per germline, CDR1 SGHTA and CDR2 FQGNSA. Trimming cost V 1 base and J 7 bases, with 10 bases left between them. This CDR3 is 13 amino acids long. The CDR3 reads CASSLGNGGTQYF. The CDR3 DNA reads as TGTGCCAGCAGCTTAGGAAACGGGGGGACCCAGTACTTC.

This clonotype was observed a handful of times. This chain uses TRBV15 with TRBJ1-5; no definite D call. Per the germline V gene, CDR1 is LNHNV and CDR2 is YYDKDF (reference sequence). Trimming removed 0 bases at V and 1 base at J, with 7 bases between. This CDR3 is 15 amino acids long. The CDR3 sequence is CATSRDPMSNQPQHF. The CDR3 nucleotides are TGTGCCACCAGCAGAGATCCCATGAGCAATCAGCCCCAGCATTTT. Combining the CDR3 with reference TRBV15 and TRBJ1-5 gives the whole variable domain DAMVIQNPRYQVTQFGKPVTLSCSQTLNHNVMYWYQQKSSQAPKLLFHYYDKDFNNEADTPDNFQSRRPNTSFCFLDIRSPGLGDTAMYLCATSRDPMSNQPQHFGDGTRLSIL.

The rearrangement uses TRBV6-2 or TRBV6-3 and TRBJ2-7; 8 nucleotides line up with TRBD1. The CDR3 has 15 amino acids. The germline CDR1 and CDR2 sequences are MNHEY and SVGEGT. The V segment lost 6 bases and the J segment 3 bases; nucleotides outside the gene matches: 10. The CDR3: CASSTGGSLYYEQYF. CDR3 DNA: TGTGCCAGCAGCACAGGGGGTTCCCTCTACTACGAGCAGTACTTC.

This clonotype occurred many times. This sequence joins TRBV20-1 and TRBJ2-5; either TRBD1 or TRBD2 may supply D (5 bases each). Germline assignment: CDR1 DFQATT and CDR2 SNEGSKA (reference sequence). The V and J ends lost 7 bases and 10 bases respectively, with 25 bases between them. This CDR3 has 14 amino acids. CDR3 nucleotides: TGCAGTGTTGCGAATCCCGGGACCGACGACGGCCAGTACTTC. Amino acid sequence: CSVANPGTDDGQYF.

As DNA, the CDR3 is TGCAGTGCTATCTCCGGGGAGACCCAGTACTTC. Its protein product is CSAISGETQYF. This chain connects TRBV20-1 to TRBJ2-5; D is unclear. This CDR3 has 11 residues. In germline, CDR1 is DFQATT, CDR2 SNEGSKA (reference sequence). V lost 4 bases, J lost 5 bases, and 8 bases lay in between.

The chain uses TRBV19 and TRBJ2-7, with D perhaps matching TRBD2 (5 bases). The CDR3 sequence is 14 residues long. Trimming left V 4 bases short and J 3 bases short, with 13 bases between. CDR1 is LNHDA, CDR2 SQIVND, per germline (reference sequence). CDR3 region: CASSKSSGLYEQYF. The CDR3 DNA reads TGTGCCAGTAGTAAAAGCAGCGGTCTCTACGAGCAGTACTTC.

The sample holds many counts of this clonotype. The chain has TRBV5-1 and TRBJ1-4, with a weak D call TRBD1 (6 bases). Germline V gene data show CDR1 as SGHRS and CDR2 as YFSETQ. Trimming stripped 1 base from V and 6 bases from J, with 13 bases between. The CDR3 covers 15 residues. The CDR3 here is CASSLLTGRDEKLFF. The CDR3 DNA follows: TGCGCCAGCAGCTTGTTAACAGGGAGGGATGAAAAACTGTTTTTT.

This clonotype was observed at least ten times. The chain couples TRBV12-3 or TRBV12-4 to TRBJ1-6, with 7 bases lining up with TRBD1. Losses at the gene ends were 3 bases for V and 15 bases for J; bases not matched to a gene: 8. The CDR3 is made up of 13 amino acids. CDR3 sequence (DNA): TGTGCCAGCAGTTTTAGACAGGGACGAGACCTCCACTTT. The encoded protein is CASSFRQGRDLHF.

Of note for this clonotype: This may be a read error: a much more frequent sequence differs by one nucleotide. V and J are TRBV13 and TRBJ2-7; D is tentatively TRBD1 or TRBD2 (5 bases each). The CDR3 totals 19 residues. Trimming pared 4 bases from V and 7 bases from J, leaving 32 bases between. The germline gives CDR1 PRHDT, CDR2 FYEKMQ (reference sequence). Written as DNA, the CDR3 is TGTGCCAGCAGCTCAATAGACACTAGGGGCGACCTACGTAATGGGGAGCAGTACTTC. Amino acid sequence: CASSSIDTRGDLRNGEQYF.

Ten or more counts support this clonotype. The chain recombines TRBV20-1 with TRBJ2-7, with D unresolved. The V end lost 6 bases, the J end lost 4 bases, and 10 bases lay between the germline ends. Germline V gene data show CDR1 as DFQATT and CDR2 as SNEGSKA (reference sequence). This CDR3 region has 11 residues. The CDR3 bases are TGCAGTGCAAAAGGAGCATACGAGCAGTACTTC. Encoded protein: CSAKGAYEQYF.

The rearrangement joins TRBV2 to TRBJ1-1; 8 bases are shared with TRBD1. The germline V gene encodes CDR1 SNHLY and CDR2 FYNNEI. V was pared by 4 bases and J by 10 bases, with 5 bases of the junction left unmatched. CDR3 size: 12 residues. The CDR3 protein is CASSGTGSGAFF. DNA of the CDR3: TGTGCCAGCAGTGGGACAGGGAGTGGAGCTTTCTTT.

On this clonotype itself: It may be a read error: a sequence one base away is much more abundant. This chain uses TRBV15 with TRBJ1-5; D call uncertain. The CDR3 covers 15 residues. The germline CDR1 and CDR2 sequences are LNHNV and YYDKDF (reference sequence). CDR3 sequence (DNA): TGTGCCGCCAGCAGTGAAGCGGAGCGCCAGCAGCCCCAGCATTTT. Its protein product is CAASSEAERQQPQHF.

The chain couples TRBV11-2 to TRBJ2-2; D remains unclear. Trimming cost V 11 bases and J 5 bases, with 12 bases left between them. Germline V gene sequence: CDR1 SGHAT, CDR2 FQNNGV. This CDR3 has 12 residues. The CDR3 DNA sequence: TGTGCCCCTGAAGGACGTACCGGGGAGCTGTTTTTT. Its translation: CAPEGRTGELFF.

This clonotype was observed at least ten times. The CDR3 region is CASSMGGFDTEAFF. The CDR3 DNA is TGTGCCAGCAGCATGGGAGGTTTCGACACTGAAGCTTTCTTT. V gene TRBV5-6 combines with J gene TRBJ1-1; D remains unclear. CDR1 SGHDT and CDR2 YYEEEE come from the germline V gene. V dropped 4 bases and J dropped 3 bases, with 13 bases sitting between them. The CDR3 length is 14 residues. The complete variable domain, with remaining parts taken from reference TRBV5-6 and TRBJ1-1, reads DAGVTQSPTHLIKTRGQQVTLRCSPKSGHDTVSWYQQALGQGPQFIFQYYEEEERQRGNFPDRFSGHQFPNYSSELNVNALLLGDSALYLCASSMGGFDTEAFFGQGTRLTVV.

The chain has TRBV7-9 and TRBJ1-2, with 8 bases lining up with TRBD1. CDR3 length equals 14 residues. V lost 6 bases, J lost 8 bases, and 11 bases stayed unmatched. Germline CDR1 and CDR2: SEHNR and FQNEAQ (reference sequence). Here the CDR3 DNA reads TGTGCCAGCAGTGCGGCAGGGGGCGGGAAAGGCTACACCTTC. This codes for CASSAAGGGKGYTF.

This clonotype showed up just a few times. The rearrangement uses TRBV5-1 and TRBJ1-2, with D unresolved. The V end lost 5 bases, the J end lost 2 bases, and 13 bases lay between the germline ends. This CDR3 is built from 14 residues. The germline V gene has CDR1 SGHRS and CDR2 YFSETQ. The CDR3 DNA sequence: TGCGCCAGCAGGAGGACGGTTCCGAACTATGGCTACACCTTC. Translated: CASRRTVPNYGYTF.

This clonotype appeared many times. The rearrangement joins TRBV6-6 to TRBJ2-7; no definite D call. CDR1 is MNHNY, CDR2 SVGAGI, per germline (reference sequence). Trimming took off 7 bases at V and 5 bases at J, with 12 bases between the two ends. This CDR3 has 12 residues. Here the CDR3 DNA reads TGTGCCAGCACCCAAAAGGCCCACGAGCAGTACTTC. Its translation is CASTQKAHEQYF.